This T cell receptor (beta chain) derives from a study of shared clonotypes between healthy human individuals. Germline V gives CDR1 SGDLS, CDR2 YYNGEE. Trimming left V 4 bases short and J 1 base short, with 2 bases between. This CDR3 has 11 amino acids. General study points: Non-shared clonotypes were found to have lower generation probabilities than the clonotypes that were shared by all four of the sorted-subset donors.

To note about this clone: The antigen is undetermined. The same CDR3 also results from other DNA sequences found in this sample.

Measured with immunoSEQ multiplex PCR; TCRdb has only the in-frame clones, and not every one. The sample records roughly 1,000,000 clones, approximately 80% being singletons. The sample consisted of memory CD4+ T cells from PBMCs. The subset: CD45RA-negative fraction. V and J are TRBV9 and TRBJ2-5; the D is unclear. The sequence derives from a man between 18 and 29 years old in good health. Some clones in this sample may be carry-over from other donors' samples. The CDR3 loop reads CASSSQETQYF. CDR3 coding DNA: TGTGCCAGCAGCTCCCAAGAGACCCAGTACTTC.